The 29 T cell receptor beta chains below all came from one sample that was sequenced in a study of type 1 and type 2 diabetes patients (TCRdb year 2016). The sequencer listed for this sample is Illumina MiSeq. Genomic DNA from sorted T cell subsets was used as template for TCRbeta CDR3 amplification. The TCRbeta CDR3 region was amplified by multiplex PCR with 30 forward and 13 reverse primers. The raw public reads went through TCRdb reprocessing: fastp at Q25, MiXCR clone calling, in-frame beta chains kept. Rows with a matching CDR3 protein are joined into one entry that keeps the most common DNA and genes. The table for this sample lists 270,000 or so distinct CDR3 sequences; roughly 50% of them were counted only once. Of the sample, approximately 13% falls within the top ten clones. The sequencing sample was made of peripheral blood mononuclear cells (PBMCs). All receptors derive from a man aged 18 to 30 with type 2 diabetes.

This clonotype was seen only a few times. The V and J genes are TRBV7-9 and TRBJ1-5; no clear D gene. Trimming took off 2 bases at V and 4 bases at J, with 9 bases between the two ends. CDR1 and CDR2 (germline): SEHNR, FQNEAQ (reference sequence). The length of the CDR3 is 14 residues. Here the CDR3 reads CASSLKGENQPQHF. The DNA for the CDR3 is TGTGCCAGCAGCTTAAAGGGAGAGAATCAGCCCCAGCATTTT.

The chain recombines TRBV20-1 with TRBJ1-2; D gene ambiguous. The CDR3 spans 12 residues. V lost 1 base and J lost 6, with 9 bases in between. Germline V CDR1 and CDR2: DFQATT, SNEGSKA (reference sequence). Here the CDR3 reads CSARAPTDGYTF. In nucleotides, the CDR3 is TGCAGTGCTAGAGCCCCTACAGATGGCTACACCTTC.

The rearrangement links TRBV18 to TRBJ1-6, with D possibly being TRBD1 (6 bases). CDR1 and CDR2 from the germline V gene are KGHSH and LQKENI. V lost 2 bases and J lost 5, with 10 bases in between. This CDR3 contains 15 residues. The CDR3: CASSPTGQNNSPLHF. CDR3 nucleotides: TGTGCCAGCTCACCAACAGGACAGAATAATTCACCCCTCCACTTT.

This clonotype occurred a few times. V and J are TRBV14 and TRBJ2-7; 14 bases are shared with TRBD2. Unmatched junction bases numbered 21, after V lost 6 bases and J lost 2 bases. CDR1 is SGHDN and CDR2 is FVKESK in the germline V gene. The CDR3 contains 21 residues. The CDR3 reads CASSPPPGTSGRRGRPYEQYF. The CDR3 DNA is TGTGCCAGCAGTCCACCTCCAGGGACTAGCGGGAGAAGGGGCCGGCCCTACGAGCAGTACTTC.

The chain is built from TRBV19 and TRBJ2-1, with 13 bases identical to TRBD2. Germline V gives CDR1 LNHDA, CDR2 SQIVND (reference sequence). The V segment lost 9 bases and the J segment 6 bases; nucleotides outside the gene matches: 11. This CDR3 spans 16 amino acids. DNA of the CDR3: TGTGCCAGCAGTCTCCGGACTAGCGGGAGAATCAATGAGCAGTTCTTC. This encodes CASSLRTSGRINEQFF.

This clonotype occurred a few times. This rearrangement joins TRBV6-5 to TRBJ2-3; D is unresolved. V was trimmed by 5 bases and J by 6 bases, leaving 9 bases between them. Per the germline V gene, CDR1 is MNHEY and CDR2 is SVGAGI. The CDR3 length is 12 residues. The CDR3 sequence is CASSAATDTQYF. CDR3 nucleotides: TGTGCCAGCAGTGCGGCAACGGATACGCAGTATTTT.

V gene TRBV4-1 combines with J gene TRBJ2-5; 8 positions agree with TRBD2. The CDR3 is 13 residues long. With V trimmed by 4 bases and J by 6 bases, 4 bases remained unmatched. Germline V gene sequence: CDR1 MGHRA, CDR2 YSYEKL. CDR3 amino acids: CASSLAGGKTQYF. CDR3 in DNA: TGCGCCAGCAGCCTCGCGGGGGGAAAGACCCAGTACTTC.

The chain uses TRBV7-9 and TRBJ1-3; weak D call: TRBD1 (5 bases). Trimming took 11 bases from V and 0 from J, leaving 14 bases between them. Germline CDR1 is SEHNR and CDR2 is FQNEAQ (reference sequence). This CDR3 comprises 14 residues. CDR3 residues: CAGGTTVSGNTIYF. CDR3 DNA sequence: TGTGCCGGCGGGACCACTGTCTCTGGAAACACCATATATTTT.

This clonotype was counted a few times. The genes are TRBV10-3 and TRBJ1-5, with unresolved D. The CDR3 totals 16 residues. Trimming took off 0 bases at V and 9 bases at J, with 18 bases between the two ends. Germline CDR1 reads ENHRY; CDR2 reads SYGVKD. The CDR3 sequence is CAISESTLRVGLPQHF. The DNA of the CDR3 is TGTGCCATCAGTGAGTCCACACTGAGGGTCGGGCTGCCCCAGCATTTT.

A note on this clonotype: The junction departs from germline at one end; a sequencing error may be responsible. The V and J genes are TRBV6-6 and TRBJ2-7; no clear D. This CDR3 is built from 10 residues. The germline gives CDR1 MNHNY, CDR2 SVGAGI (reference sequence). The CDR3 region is CASSYSLQYF. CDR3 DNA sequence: TGTGCCAGCAGTTACTCGTTGCAGTATTTC.

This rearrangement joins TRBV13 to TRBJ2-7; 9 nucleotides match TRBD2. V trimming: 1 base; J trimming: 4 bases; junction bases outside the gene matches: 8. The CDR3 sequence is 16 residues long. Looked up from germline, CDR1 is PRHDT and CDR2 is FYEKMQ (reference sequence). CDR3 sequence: CASSLDPSGTRYEQYF. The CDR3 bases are TGTGCCAGCAGCTTAGATCCTAGCGGGACTCGTTACGAGCAGTACTTC.

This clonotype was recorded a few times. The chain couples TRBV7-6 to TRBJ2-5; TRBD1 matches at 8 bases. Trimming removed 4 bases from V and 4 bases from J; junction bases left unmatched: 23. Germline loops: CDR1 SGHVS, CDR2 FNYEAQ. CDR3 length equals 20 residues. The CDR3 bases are TGTGCCAGCAGCTGTGACAGGGGCCCGCTCCAGGTCATCCAGATAGAGACCCAGTACTTC. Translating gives CASSCDRGPLQVIQIETQYF. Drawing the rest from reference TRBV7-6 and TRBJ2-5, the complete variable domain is GAGVSQSPRYKVTKRGQDVALRCDPISGHVSLYWYRQALGQGPEFLTYFNYEAQQDKSGLPNDRFSAERPEGSISTLTIQRTEQRDSAMYRCASSCDRGPLQVIQIETQYFGPGTRLLVL.

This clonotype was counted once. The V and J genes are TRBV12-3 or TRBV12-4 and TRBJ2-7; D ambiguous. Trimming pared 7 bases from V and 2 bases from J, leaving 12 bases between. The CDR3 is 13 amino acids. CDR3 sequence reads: CASTWSMAYEQYF. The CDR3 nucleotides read TGTGCCAGCACCTGGAGTATGGCCTACGAGCAGTACTTC.

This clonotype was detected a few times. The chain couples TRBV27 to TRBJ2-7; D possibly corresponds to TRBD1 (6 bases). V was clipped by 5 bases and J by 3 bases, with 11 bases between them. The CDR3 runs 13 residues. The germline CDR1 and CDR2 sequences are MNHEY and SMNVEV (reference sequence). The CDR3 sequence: CASSRHRDYEQYF. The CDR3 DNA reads TGTGCCAGCAGTCGTCACAGGGACTACGAGCAGTACTTC.

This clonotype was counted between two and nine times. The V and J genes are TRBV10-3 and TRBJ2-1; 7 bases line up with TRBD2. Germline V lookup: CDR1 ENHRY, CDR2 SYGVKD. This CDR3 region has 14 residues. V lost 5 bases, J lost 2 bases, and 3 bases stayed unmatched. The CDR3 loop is CAISPSGTYNEQFF. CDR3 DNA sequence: TGTGCCATCAGTCCAAGCGGGACCTACAATGAGCAGTTCTTC.

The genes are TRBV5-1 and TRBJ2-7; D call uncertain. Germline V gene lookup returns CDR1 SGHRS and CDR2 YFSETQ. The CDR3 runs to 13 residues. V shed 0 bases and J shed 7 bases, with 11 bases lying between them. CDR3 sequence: CASSLGHFMEQYF. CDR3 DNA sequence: TGCGCCAGCAGCTTGGGACACTTCATGGAGCAGTACTTC.

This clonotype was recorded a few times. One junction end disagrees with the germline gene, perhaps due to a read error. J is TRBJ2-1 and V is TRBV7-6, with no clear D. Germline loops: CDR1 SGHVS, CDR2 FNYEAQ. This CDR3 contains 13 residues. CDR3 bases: TGTGCCAGCAGCTTGTCACGCTACACTGAGCAGTTCTTC. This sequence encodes CASSLSRYTEQFF.

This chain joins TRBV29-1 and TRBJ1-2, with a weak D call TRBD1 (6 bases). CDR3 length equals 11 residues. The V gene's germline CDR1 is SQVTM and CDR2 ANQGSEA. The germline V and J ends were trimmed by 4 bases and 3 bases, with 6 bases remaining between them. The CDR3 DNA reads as TGCAGCGTTGGACAGGACTATGGCTACACCTTC. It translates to CSVGQDYGYTF.

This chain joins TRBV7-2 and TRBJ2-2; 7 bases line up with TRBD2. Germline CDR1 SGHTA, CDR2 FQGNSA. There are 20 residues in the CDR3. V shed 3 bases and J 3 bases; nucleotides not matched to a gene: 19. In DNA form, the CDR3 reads TGTGCCAGCAGCTTCCCAGGAGTAGCGGGTGGCCAGGACCACACCGGGGAGCTGTTTTTT. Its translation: CASSFPGVAGGQDHTGELFF. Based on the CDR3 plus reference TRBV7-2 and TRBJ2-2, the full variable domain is GAGVSQSPSNKVTEKGKDVELRCDPISGHTALYWYRQSLGQGLEFLIYFQGNSAPDKSGLPSDRFSAERTGGSVSTLTIQRTQQEDSAVYLCASSFPGVAGGQDHTGELFFGEGSRLTVL.

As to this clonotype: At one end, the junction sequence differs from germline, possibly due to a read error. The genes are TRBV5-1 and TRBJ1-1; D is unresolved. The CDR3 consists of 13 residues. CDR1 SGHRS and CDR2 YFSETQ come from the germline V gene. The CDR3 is CASSLSVNTEASF. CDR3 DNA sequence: TGCGCCAGCAGCTTGTCCGTGAACACTGAAGCTTCCTTT.

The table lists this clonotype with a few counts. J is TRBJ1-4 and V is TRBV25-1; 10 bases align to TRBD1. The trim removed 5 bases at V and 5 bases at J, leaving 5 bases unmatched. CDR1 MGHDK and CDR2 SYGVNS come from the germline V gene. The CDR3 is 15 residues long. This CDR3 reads CASSQPGQGNEKLFF. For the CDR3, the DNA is TGTGCCAGCAGTCAACCGGGACAGGGGAATGAAAAACTGTTTTTT.

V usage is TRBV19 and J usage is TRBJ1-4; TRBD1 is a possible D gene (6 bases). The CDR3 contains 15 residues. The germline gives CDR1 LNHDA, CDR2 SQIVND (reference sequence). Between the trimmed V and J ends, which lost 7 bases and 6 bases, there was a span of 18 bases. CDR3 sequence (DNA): TGTGCCAGTAAAAGGAGGACGGAGGGGGATGAAAAACTGTTTTTT. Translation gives CASKRRTEGDEKLFF.

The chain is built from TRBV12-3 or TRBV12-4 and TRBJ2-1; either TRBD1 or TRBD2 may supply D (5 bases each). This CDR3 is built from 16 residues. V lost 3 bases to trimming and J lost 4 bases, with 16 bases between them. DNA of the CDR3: TGTGCCAGCAGTTTCCCCCTCGACAGCGGTTACAATGAGCAGTTCTTC. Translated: CASSFPLDSGYNEQFF.

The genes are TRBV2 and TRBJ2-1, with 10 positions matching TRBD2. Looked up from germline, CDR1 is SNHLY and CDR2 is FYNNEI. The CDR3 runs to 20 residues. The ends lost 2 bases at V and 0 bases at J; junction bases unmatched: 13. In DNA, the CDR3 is TGTGCCAGCAGTGAACGGAGACTAGCGGGTAATGGCTACTCCTACAATGAGCAGTTCTTC. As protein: CASSERRLAGNGYSYNEQFF.

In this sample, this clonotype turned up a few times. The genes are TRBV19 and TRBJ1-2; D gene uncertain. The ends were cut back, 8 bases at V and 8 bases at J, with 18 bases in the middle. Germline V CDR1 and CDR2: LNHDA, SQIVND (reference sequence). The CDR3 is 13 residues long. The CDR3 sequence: CASEPKDSYGYTF. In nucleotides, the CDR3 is TGTGCCAGTGAACCCAAGGATTCTTACGGCTACACCTTC.

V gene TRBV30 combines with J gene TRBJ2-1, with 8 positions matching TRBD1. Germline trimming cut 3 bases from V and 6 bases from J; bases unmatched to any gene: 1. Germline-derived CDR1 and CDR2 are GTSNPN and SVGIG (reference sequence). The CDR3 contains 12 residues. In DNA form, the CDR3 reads TGTGCCTGGAGGCAGGGGGCCAATGAGCAGTTCTTC. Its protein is CAWRQGANEQFF.

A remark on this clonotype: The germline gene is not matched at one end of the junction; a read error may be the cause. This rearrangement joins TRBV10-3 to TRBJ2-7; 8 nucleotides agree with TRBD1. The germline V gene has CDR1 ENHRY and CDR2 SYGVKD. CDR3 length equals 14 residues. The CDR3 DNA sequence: TGTGCCAGCAGTTACTCACAGGGGGCCTACGAGCAGTACTTC. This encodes CASSYSQGAYEQYF.

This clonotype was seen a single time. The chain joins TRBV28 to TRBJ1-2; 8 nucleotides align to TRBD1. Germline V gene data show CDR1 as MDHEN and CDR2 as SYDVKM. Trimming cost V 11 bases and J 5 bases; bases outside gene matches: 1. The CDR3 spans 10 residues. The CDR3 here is CADRGYGYTF. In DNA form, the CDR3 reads TGTGCCGACAGGGGTTATGGCTACACCTTC.

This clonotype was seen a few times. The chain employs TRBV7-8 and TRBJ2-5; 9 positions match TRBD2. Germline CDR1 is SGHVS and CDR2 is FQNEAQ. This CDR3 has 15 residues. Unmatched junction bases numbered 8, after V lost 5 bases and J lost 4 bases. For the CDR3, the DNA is TGTGCCAGCAGCCCCTACGGGACTAGCCGAGAGACCCAGTACTTC. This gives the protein CASSPYGTSRETQYF.